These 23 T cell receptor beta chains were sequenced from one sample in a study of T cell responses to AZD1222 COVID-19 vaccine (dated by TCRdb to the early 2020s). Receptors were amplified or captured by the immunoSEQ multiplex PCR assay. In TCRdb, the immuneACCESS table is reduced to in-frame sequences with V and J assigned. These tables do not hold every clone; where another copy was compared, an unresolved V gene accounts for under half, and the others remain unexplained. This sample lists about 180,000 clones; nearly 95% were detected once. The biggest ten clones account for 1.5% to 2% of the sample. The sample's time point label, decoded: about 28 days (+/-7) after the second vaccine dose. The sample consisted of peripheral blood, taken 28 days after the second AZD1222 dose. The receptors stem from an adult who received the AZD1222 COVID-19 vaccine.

CDR3 DNA: TGTGCCAGCTCACCACGTAACGGGGAAGAGACCCAGTACTTC. Translated, it gives CASSPRNGEETQYF. This chain links TRBV18 with TRBJ2-5; weak D call: TRBD2 (5 bases). Germline values: CDR1 KGHSH, CDR2 LQKENI. Deletions cut 1 base from V and 3 bases from J, with 9 bases between. This CDR3 comprises 14 residues.

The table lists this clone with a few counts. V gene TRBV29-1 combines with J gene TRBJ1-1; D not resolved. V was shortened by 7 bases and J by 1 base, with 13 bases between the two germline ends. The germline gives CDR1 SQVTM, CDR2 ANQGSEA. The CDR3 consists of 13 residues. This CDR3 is CSAGPSGNTEAFF. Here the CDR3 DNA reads TGCAGCGCCGGGCCCTCGGGGAACACTGAAGCTTTCTTT.

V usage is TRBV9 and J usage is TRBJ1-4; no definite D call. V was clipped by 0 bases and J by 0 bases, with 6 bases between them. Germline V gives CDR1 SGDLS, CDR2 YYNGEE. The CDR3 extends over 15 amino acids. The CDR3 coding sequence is TGTGCCAGCAGCGTAGTGGGTACAACTAATGAAAAACTGTTTTTT. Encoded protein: CASSVVGTTNEKLFF.

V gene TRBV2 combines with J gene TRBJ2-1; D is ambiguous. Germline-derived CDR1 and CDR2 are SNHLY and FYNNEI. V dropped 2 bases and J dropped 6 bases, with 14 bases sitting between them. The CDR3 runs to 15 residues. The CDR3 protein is CASSEWSLSGNEQFF. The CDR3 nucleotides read TGTGCCAGCAGTGAATGGTCGTTGTCTGGCAATGAGCAGTTCTTC.

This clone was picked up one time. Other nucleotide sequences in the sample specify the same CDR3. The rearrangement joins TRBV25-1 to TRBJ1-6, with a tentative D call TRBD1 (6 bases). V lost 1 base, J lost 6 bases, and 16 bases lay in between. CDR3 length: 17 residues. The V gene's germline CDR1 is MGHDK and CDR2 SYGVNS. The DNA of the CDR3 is TGTGCCAGCAGTGAATTCCGGGGGCCCAGGAGTAATTCACCCCTCCACTTT. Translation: CASSEFRGPRSNSPLHF.

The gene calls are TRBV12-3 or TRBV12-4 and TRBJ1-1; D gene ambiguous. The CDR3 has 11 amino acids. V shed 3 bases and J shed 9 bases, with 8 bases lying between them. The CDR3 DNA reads TGTGCCAGCAGTTTTGATCGAAAAGCTTTCTTT. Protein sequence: CASSFDRKAFF.

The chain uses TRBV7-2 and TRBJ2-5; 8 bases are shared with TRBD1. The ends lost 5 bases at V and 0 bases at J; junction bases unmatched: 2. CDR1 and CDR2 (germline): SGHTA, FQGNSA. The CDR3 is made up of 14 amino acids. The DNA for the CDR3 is TGTGCCAGCAGCAGGGGACAGGACCAAGAGACCCAGTACTTC. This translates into CASSRGQDQETQYF.

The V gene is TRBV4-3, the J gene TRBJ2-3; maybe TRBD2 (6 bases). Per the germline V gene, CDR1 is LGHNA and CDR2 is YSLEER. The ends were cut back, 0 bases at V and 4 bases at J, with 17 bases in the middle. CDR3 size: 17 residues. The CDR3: CASSQDNFGAGSDTQYF. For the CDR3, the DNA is TGCGCCAGCAGCCAAGATAATTTTGGTGCGGGATCAGATACGCAGTATTTT.

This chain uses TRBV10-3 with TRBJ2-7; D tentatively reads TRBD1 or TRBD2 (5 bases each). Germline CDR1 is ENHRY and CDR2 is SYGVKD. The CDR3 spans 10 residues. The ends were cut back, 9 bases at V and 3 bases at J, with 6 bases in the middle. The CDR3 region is CAIGGYEQYF. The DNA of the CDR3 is TGTGCCATTGGGGGCTACGAGCAGTACTTC.

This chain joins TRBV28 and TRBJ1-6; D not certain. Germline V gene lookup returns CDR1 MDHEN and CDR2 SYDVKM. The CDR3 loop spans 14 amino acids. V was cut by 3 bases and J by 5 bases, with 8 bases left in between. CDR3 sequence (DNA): TGTGCCAGCAGTTTTGGCAGAGATAATTCACCCCTCCACTTT. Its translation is CASSFGRDNSPLHF.

This CDR3 reads CASSLTENYGYTF. CDR3 nucleotide sequence: TGTGCCAGCAGCCTAACAGAAAACTATGGCTACACCTTC. The chain carries TRBV5-6 and TRBJ1-2; no reliable D call. The germline V and J ends were trimmed by 4 bases and 2 bases, with 9 bases remaining between them. Germline V gene sequence: CDR1 SGHDT, CDR2 YYEEEE. CDR3 length: 13 residues.

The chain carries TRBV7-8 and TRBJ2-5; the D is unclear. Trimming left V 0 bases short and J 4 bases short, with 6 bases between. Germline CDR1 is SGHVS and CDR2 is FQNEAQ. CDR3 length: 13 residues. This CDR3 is CASSLALGETQYF. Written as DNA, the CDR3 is TGTGCCAGCAGCTTAGCTTTAGGAGAGACCCAGTACTTC. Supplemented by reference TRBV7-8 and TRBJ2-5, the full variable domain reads GAGVSQSPRYKVAKRGQDVALRCDPISGHVSLFWYQQALGQGPEFLTYFQNEAQLDKSGLPSDRFFAERPEGSVSTLKIQRTQQEDSAVYLCASSLALGETQYFGPGTRLLVL.

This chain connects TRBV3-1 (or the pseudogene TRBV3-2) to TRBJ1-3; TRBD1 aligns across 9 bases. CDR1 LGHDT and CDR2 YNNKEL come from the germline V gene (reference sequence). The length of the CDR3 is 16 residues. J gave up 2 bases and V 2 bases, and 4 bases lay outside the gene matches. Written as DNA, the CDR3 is TGTGCCAGCAGCCAAACGGGACAGGGCCCTGGAAACACCATATATTTT. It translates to CASSQTGQGPGNTIYF.

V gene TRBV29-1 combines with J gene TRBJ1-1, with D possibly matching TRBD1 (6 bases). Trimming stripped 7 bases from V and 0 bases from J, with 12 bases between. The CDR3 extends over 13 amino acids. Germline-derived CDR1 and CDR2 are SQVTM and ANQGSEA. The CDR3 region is CSGRQVLNTEAFF. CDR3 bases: TGCAGCGGCCGACAGGTTCTGAACACTGAAGCTTTCTTT.

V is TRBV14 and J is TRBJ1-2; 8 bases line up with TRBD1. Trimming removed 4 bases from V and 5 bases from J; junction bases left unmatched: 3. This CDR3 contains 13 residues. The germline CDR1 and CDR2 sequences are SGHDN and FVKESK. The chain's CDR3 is CASSPQGEYGYTF. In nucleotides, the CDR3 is TGTGCCAGCAGCCCACAGGGGGAGTATGGCTACACCTTC.

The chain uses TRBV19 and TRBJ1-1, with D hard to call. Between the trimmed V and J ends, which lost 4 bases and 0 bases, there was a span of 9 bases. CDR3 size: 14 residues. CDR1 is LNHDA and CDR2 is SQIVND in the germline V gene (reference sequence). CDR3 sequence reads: CASSKTELNTEAFF. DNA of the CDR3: TGTGCCAGTAGTAAAACGGAATTGAACACTGAAGCTTTCTTT.

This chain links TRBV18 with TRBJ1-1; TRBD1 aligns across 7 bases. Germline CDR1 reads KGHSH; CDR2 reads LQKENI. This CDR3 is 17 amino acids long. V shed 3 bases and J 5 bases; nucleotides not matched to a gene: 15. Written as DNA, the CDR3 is TGTGCCAGCTCACCGAAGAAGCTAACAGGGGCGCAGACTGAAGCTTTCTTT. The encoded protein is CASSPKKLTGAQTEAFF.

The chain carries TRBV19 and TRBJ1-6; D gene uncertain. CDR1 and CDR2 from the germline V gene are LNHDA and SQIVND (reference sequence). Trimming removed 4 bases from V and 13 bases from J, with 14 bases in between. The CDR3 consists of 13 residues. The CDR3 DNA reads TGTGCCAGTAGTAAAGTCGCGGGCGGGCCCCTCCACTTT. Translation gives CASSKVAGGPLHF.

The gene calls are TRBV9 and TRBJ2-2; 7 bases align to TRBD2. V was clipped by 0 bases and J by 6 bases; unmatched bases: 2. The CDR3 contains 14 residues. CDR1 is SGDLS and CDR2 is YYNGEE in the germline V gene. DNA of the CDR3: TGTGCCAGCAGCGTAGGAGGGAGGGCCGGGGAGCTGTTTTTT. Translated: CASSVGGRAGELFF.

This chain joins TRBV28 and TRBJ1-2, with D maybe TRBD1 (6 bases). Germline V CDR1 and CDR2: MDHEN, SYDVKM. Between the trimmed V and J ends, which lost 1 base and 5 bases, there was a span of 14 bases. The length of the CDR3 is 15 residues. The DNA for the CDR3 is TGTGCCAGCAGTTTATTGACAGGTGCGGGGTATGGCTACACCTTC. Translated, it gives CASSLLTGAGYGYTF.

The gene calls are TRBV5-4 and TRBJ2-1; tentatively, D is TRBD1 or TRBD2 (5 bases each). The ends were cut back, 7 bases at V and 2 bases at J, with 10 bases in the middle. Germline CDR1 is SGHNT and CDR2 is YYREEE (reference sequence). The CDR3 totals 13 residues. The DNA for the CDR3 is TGTGCCAGCGGGGACGAAACCTACAATGAGCAGTTCTTC. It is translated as CASGDETYNEQFF. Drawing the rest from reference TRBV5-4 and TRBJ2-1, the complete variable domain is ETGVTQSPTHLIKTRGQQVTLRCSSQSGHNTVSWYQQALGQGPQFIFQYYREEENGRGNFPPRFSGLQFPNYSSELNVNALELDDSALYLCASGDETYNEQFFGPGTRLTVL.

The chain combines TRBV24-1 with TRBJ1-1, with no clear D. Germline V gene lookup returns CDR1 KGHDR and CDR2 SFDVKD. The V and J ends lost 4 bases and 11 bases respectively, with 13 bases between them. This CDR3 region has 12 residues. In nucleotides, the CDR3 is TGTGCCACCAGTGACGCCGGGGTAGTGGCTTTCTTT. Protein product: CATSDAGVVAFF.

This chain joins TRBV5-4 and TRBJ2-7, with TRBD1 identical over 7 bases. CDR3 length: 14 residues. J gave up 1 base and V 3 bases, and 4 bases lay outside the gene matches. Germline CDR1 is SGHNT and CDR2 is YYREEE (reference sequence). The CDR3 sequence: CASSYNRGSYEQYF. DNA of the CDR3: TGTGCCAGCAGCTACAACAGGGGATCCTACGAGCAGTACTTC.